These T cell receptor beta chains were read from a single sample in a study of T cell responses to AZD1222 COVID-19 vaccine. Data came from immunoSEQ multiplex PCR; TCRdb stores just in-frame clones and leaves some out. The sample lists about 160,000 clones; almost 90% were seen once. The sample here was peripheral blood, taken on day 0 of AZD1222 vaccination. The origin of the receptors is an adult in good health. The CDR3 runs from the conserved cysteine through the conserved F or W. D genes are given only for firm matches. Expanded clones are given a class, and other clones once, few, many or no size at all.

d_call: .; j_call: TRBJ2-7; v_call: TRBV30; clone_size: many; cdr3_nt: TGTGCCTGCTACTCCCTTGGGGAGCAGTACTTC; cdr3_aa: CACYSLGEQYF
d_call: TRBD1; j_call: TRBJ1-6; v_call: TRBV7-2; clone_size: .; cdr3_nt: TGTGCCAGCAGCGCCCTGGGACAGCCCAATTCACCCCTCCACTTT; cdr3_aa: CASSALGQPNSPLHF
d_call: .; j_call: TRBJ2-1; v_call: TRBV5-1; clone_size: .; cdr3_nt: TGCGCCAGCAGCTCACAGGGTCCGGGGCGAGGGGAGCAGTTCTTC; cdr3_aa: CASSSQGPGRGEQFF
d_call: .; j_call: TRBJ1-3; v_call: TRBV5-1; clone_size: .; cdr3_nt: TGCGCCAGCAAGAGTGACGTCTCTGGAAACACCATATATTTT; cdr3_aa: CASKSDVSGNTIYF
d_call: TRBD2; j_call: TRBJ2-5; v_call: TRBV14; clone_size: .; cdr3_nt: TGTGCCAGCAGCCTCCGGACTAGCGGGGGCAGTGAGACCCAGTACTTC; cdr3_aa: CASSLRTSGGSETQYF
d_call: TRBD1; j_call: TRBJ2-7; v_call: TRBV10-2; clone_size: .; cdr3_nt: TGCGCCAGCAGTGATTGGCAGGGGGCGTCCTACGAGCAGTACTTC; cdr3_aa: CASSDWQGASYEQYF
d_call: .; j_call: TRBJ2-2; v_call: TRBV6-5; clone_size: .; cdr3_nt: TGTGCCACCCTCCTAGTGAACACCGGGGAGCTGTTTTTT; cdr3_aa: CATLLVNTGELFF
d_call: .; j_call: TRBJ2-3; v_call: TRBV12-3/TRBV12-4; clone_size: .; cdr3_nt: TGTGCCAGCGATCTGTTCACAGATACGCAGTATTTT; cdr3_aa: CASDLFTDTQYF
d_call: .; j_call: TRBJ2-5; v_call: TRBV28; clone_size: few; cdr3_nt: TGTGCCAGCAGTTTGAGGCAGAAGACCCAGTACTTC; cdr3_aa: CASSLRQKTQYF
d_call: .; j_call: TRBJ1-5; v_call: TRBV6-5; clone_size: .; cdr3_nt: TGTGCCAGCAGGACTCAGGGGACTAGCAATCAGCCCCAGCATTTT; cdr3_aa: CASRTQGTSNQPQHF
d_call: .; j_call: TRBJ1-1; v_call: TRBV28; clone_size: .; cdr3_nt: TGTGCCACCAGGGAATCGAACACTGAAGCTTTCTTT; cdr3_aa: CATRESNTEAFF
d_call: .; j_call: TRBJ1-1; v_call: TRBV15; clone_size: .; cdr3_nt: TGTGCCACCAGCAGAGGTGGCCAGGGGAGGACTGAAGCTTTCTTT; cdr3_aa: CATSRGGQGRTEAFF
d_call: .; j_call: TRBJ1-4; v_call: TRBV7-2; clone_size: once; cdr3_nt: TGTGCCAGCAGCTCTACAGGGCTTGAAAAACTGTTTTTT; cdr3_aa: CASSSTGLEKLFF
d_call: TRBD1; j_call: TRBJ1-5; v_call: TRBV6-2/TRBV6-3; clone_size: .; cdr3_nt: TGTGCCAGCAGTCAAGGGGACAGGGGCAGCCAGCCCCAGCATTTT; cdr3_aa: CASSQGDRGSQPQHF
d_call: .; j_call: TRBJ1-1; v_call: TRBV29-1; clone_size: .; cdr3_nt: TGCAGCGTTGATGCAGGGAACACTGAAGCTTTCTTT; cdr3_aa: CSVDAGNTEAFF
d_call: .; j_call: TRBJ1-6; v_call: TRBV24-1; clone_size: .; cdr3_nt: TGTGCCACCAGTGACGGGGTTTCACCCCTCCACTTT; cdr3_aa: CATSDGVSPLHF
d_call: .; j_call: TRBJ1-1; v_call: TRBV2; clone_size: .; cdr3_nt: TGTGCCAGCAGTCTGCACACTGAAGCTTTCTTT; cdr3_aa: CASSLHTEAFF
d_call: .; j_call: TRBJ1-2; v_call: TRBV7-2; clone_size: .; cdr3_nt: TGTGCCAGCAGCTTAGGGACGGAAAACTATGGCTACACCTTC; cdr3_aa: CASSLGTENYGYTF
d_call: .; j_call: TRBJ2-1; v_call: TRBV7-2; clone_size: .; cdr3_nt: TGTGCCAGCAGCTTAGCAACGGGTTCCTACAATGAGCAGTTCTTC; cdr3_aa: CASSLATGSYNEQFF
d_call: .; j_call: TRBJ2-5; v_call: TRBV15; clone_size: .; cdr3_nt: TGTGCCACCAGCAGATCGCAGGGTGGGAAAGAGACCCAGTACTTC; cdr3_aa: CATSRSQGGKETQYF
d_call: TRBD1; j_call: TRBJ1-6; v_call: TRBV28; clone_size: .; cdr3_nt: TGTGCCAGCAGACCGACAGGGGGTTACTCACCCCTCCACTTT; cdr3_aa: CASRPTGGYSPLHF
d_call: .; j_call: TRBJ1-2; v_call: TRBV5-4; clone_size: .; cdr3_nt: TGTGCCAGCAGCTTCGGGAATGGCCCTGGCTACACCTTC; cdr3_aa: CASSFGNGPGYTF
d_call: .; j_call: TRBJ2-2; v_call: TRBV6-5; clone_size: .; cdr3_nt: TGTGCCAGCGGATCGAACACCGGGGAGCTGTTTTTT; cdr3_aa: CASGSNTGELFF
d_call: .; j_call: TRBJ1-2; v_call: TRBV28; clone_size: .; cdr3_nt: TGTGCCAGCAGTTTGCCCGGGACCGCACCTAACTATGGCTACACCTTC; cdr3_aa: CASSLPGTAPNYGYTF
d_call: TRBD1; j_call: TRBJ1-3; v_call: TRBV4-1; clone_size: once; cdr3_nt: TGCGCCAGCAGCCGAGAGACAGGGGCTGGAAACACCATATATTTT; cdr3_aa: CASSRETGAGNTIYF
d_call: .; j_call: TRBJ1-1; v_call: TRBV11-2; clone_size: .; cdr3_nt: TGTGCCAGCAGCTTTAGGCAGCCGAACACTGAAGCTTTCTTT; cdr3_aa: CASSFRQPNTEAFF
d_call: .; j_call: TRBJ2-1; v_call: TRBV20-1; clone_size: .; cdr3_nt: TGCAGTGCGATGTTCCATGAGCAGTTCTTC; cdr3_aa: CSAMFHEQFF
d_call: .; j_call: TRBJ2-1; v_call: TRBV3-1/TRBV3-2; clone_size: .; cdr3_nt: TGTGCCAGCAGCCTCCCCCAAGTCAACTCCTACAATGAGCAGTTCTTC; cdr3_aa: CASSLPQVNSYNEQFF
d_call: .; j_call: TRBJ1-3; v_call: TRBV7-2; clone_size: .; cdr3_nt: TGTGCCAGCAGCTTAGCCGGAAACACCATATATTTT; cdr3_aa: CASSLAGNTIYF
d_call: .; j_call: TRBJ1-1; v_call: TRBV11-1; clone_size: .; cdr3_nt: TGTGCCAGCAGCTTATGGGTTCGGGGGGCGGACACTGAAGCTTTCTTT; cdr3_aa: CASSLWVRGADTEAFF
d_call: .; j_call: TRBJ2-1; v_call: TRBV30; clone_size: .; cdr3_nt: TGTGCCTGGAGTACTTACAATGAGCAGTTCTTC; cdr3_aa: CAWSTYNEQFF
d_call: TRBD1; j_call: TRBJ1-2; v_call: TRBV10-3; clone_size: .; cdr3_nt: TGTGCCATCAGACGACAGGGGGCCAGGTATGGCTACACCTTC; cdr3_aa: CAIRRQGARYGYTF
d_call: .; j_call: TRBJ1-1; v_call: TRBV6-5; clone_size: few; cdr3_nt: TGTGCCAGCAGTTACTCGAGGGGGAACACTGAAGCTTTCTTT; cdr3_aa: CASSYSRGNTEAFF
d_call: .; j_call: TRBJ1-4; v_call: TRBV19; clone_size: .; cdr3_nt: TGTGCCAGTAGTGGAGCTGCAACTAATGAAAAACTGTTTTTT; cdr3_aa: CASSGAATNEKLFF
d_call: TRBD1; j_call: TRBJ1-4; v_call: TRBV28; clone_size: once; cdr3_nt: TGTGCCAGCAGTTTAGGAAAAGGGGGCGAAAAACTGTTTTTT; cdr3_aa: CASSLGKGGEKLFF